This T cell receptor (beta chain) was found in a study of shared clonotypes between healthy human individuals. Study observations and caveats: A handful of donors showed sharing of approximately 5% of naive CD4 clonotypes.

CD45RO-negative CD8 cells positively selected for CCR7 made up the naive population, which excluded terminally differentiated effector memory CD45RA+ cells. For this clone: Its matching antigen is unknown.

The germline V and J ends were trimmed by 5 bases and 5 bases, with 15 bases remaining between them. The CDR3 covers 14 residues. The V gene's germline CDR1 is LNHDA and CDR2 SQIVND (reference sequence). Using 200 ng DNA, approximately 30,000 T cell genomes, the sorted-subset replicate PCRs were run. Authors' analysis steps: ImmunoSEQ gave junction-only sequences without quality scores, so filtering differed. Profiled with immunoSEQ multiplex PCR; TCRdb holds only in-frame clones, not every one. That table gives V, J and clone size, and the DNA gave D and trimming. The sample has around 2.1 million clones; about 92% are singletons.

The TCR comes from a man aged 18 to 29 in good health. Some clones in this sample may be carry-over from other donors' samples. The chain recombines TRBV19 with TRBJ1-1; D not certain. What was sequenced was naive CD8+ T cells from PBMCs. CDR3 residues: CASSWGLGRTEAFF. In DNA form, the CDR3 reads TGTGCCAGTAGTTGGGGTTTAGGGAGGACTGAAGCTTTCTTT.